The entry below gives a single T cell receptor (beta chain) sequence along with its context. What it binds is unknown. CDR3 length equals 16 residues. Germline V lookup: CDR1 ENHRY, CDR2 SYGVKD. Trimming took 0 bases from V and 4 from J; bases not matched to a gene: 5. The record originates from a study of response to subunit inactivated influenza vaccine. Study-level results: Researchers suggested that each seasonal influenza vaccination recruits few new T cells.

From the RT-PCR reads, TCRdb called clonotypes with MiXCR, one entry per CDR3 protein. The sample holds more than 600,000 distinct CDR3 sequences, approximately 17% seen once. The sample was PBMCs from blood, taken 5 days after vaccination. The V and J genes are TRBV10-3 and TRBJ2-3, with TRBD2 identical over 9 bases. The sequence was obtained from a man aged 50 to 60 who received an inactivated influenza vaccine. CDR3: CAISESGSGRADTQYF. CDR3 nucleotides: TGTGCCATCAGTGAGTCGGGTAGCGGGAGAGCAGATACGCAGTATTTT.